The rows below give T cell receptor beta chains drawn from one sample of a study of CD8+CD57+ T cells in acquired aplastic anemia. A single record per CDR3 protein comes from TCRdb applying MiXCR to the reads. The sample lists 15,000 to 25,000 distinct CDR3 sequences, approximately 39% occurring once. The sequencing input was CD8+CD57+ T cells sorted from PBMCs. These receptors were collected from a human donor with aplastic anemia. Both conserved end residues are part of each CDR3. Each record gives: J gene, CDR3 length, V gene, clone size, D gene, CDR3 protein, CDR3 DNA. The D gene is left open where the match is weak. The size field is filled for only some rows; it gives once, few, many or a size class.

TRBJ2-1	16	TRBV24-1	NA	NA	CATSDASGSSYNEQFF	TGTGCCACCAGTGACGCTTCGGGGAGCTCCTACAATGAGCAGTTCTTC
TRBJ1-3	16	TRBV6-2/TRBV6-3	NA	TRBD1	CASSRAGGNYGYTIYF	TGTGCCAGCAGTAGGGCAGGGGGCAACTATGGCTACACCATATATTTT
TRBJ1-5	14	TRBV19	NA	NA	CASRITGRDQPQHF	TGTGCCAGTAGGATCACAGGGCGGGATCAGCCCCAGCATTTT
TRBJ2-7	12	TRBV29-1	NA	NA	CSVEDLGDEQYF	TGCAGCGTTGAAGATCTAGGGGACGAGCAGTACTTC
TRBJ2-1	16	TRBV10-3	few	TRBD2	CAISLAGGQGYNEQFF	TGTGCCATCAGCCTAGCGGGGGGGCAAGGGTACAATGAGCAGTTCTTC
TRBJ2-7	13	TRBV29-1	NA	NA	CSVEEEGGLEQYF	TGCAGCGTTGAAGAGGAGGGGGGGCTTGAGCAGTACTTC
TRBJ2-3	15	TRBV9	many	NA	CASSARAASTDTQYF	TGTGCCAGCAGCGCCCGGGCCGCCTCCACAGATACGCAGTATTTT
TRBJ1-5	15	TRBV2	NA	TRBD1	CASSAGQGGDQPQHF	TGTGCCAGCAGTGCTGGACAGGGCGGGGATCAGCCCCAGCATTTT
TRBJ2-3	13	TRBV2	NA	TRBD2	CASRAGGQDTQYF	TGTGCCAGCAGAGCGGGGGGGCAAGATACGCAGTATTTT
TRBJ2-7	14	TRBV11-2	once	TRBD1	CASSLGGGKYEQYF	TGTGCCAGCAGCTTAGGAGGGGGCAAGTACGAGCAGTACTTC
TRBJ2-1	15	TRBV20-1	many	TRBD2	CSTPGASGSYNEQFF	TGCAGTACACCCGGGGCTAGCGGGAGTTACAATGAGCAGTTCTTC
TRBJ2-7	15	TRBV7-9	NA	TRBD1	CASSQTDRAPYEQYF	TGTGCCAGCAGCCAAACGGACAGGGCCCCCTACGAGCAGTACTTC
TRBJ2-7	15	TRBV19	many	TRBD2	CASSPSGGGSYEQYF	TGTGCCAGTAGTCCGAGCGGGGGGGGTTCCTACGAGCAGTACTTC
TRBJ2-7	14	TRBV5-1	NA	TRBD1	CASSPGTGLGEQYF	TGCGCCAGCAGCCCCGGGACAGGACTCGGCGAGCAGTACTTC
TRBJ2-3	15	TRBV5-4	few	NA	CASSLKQGATDTQYF	TGTGCCAGCAGCTTGAAACAGGGAGCTACAGATACGCAGTATTTT
TRBJ2-3	15	TRBV12-3/TRBV12-4	few	TRBD2	CASTTTGLATDTQYF	TGTGCCAGCACAACAACGGGACTAGCAACAGATACGCAGTATTTT
TRBJ2-7	15	TRBV25-1	once	TRBD1	CASTSGQGVNYEQYF	TGTGCCAGCACCTCAGGACAGGGGGTCAACTACGAGCAGTACTTC
TRBJ2-2	14	TRBV5-5	NA	NA	CASSLAQGGWELFF	TGTGCCAGCAGCTTGGCCCAGGGGGGATGGGAGCTGTTTTTT
TRBJ2-2	16	TRBV20-1	NA	TRBD2	CSARPQAGGEAGELFF	TGCAGTGCTAGACCCCAGGCGGGGGGCGAGGCCGGGGAGCTGTTTTTT
TRBJ2-3	16	TRBV7-3	NA	TRBD1	CASSLYGTGPSDTQYF	TGTGCCAGCAGCCTTTACGGGACAGGGCCCTCAGATACGCAGTATTTT
TRBJ2-5	14	TRBV6-2/TRBV6-3	NA	TRBD2	CATLLAGVRETQYF	TGTGCCACCTTACTAGCGGGGGTTCGGGAGACCCAGTACTTC
TRBJ2-7	12	TRBV7-9	NA	NA	CASSFNAYEQYF	TGTGCCAGCAGCTTCAATGCCTACGAGCAGTACTTC
TRBJ2-1	17	TRBV14	once	TRBD1	CASSQRGGVFSYNEQFF	TGTGCCAGCAGCCAACGAGGGGGCGTCTTCTCCTACAATGAGCAGTTCTTC
TRBJ2-1	15	TRBV6-2/TRBV6-3	NA	TRBD2	CASRGGGREHEEQFF	TGTGCCAGCAGGGGGGGAGGGCGGGAGCACGAAGAGCAGTTCTTC
TRBJ2-1	15	TRBV7-9	NA	TRBD1	CASSSSDRGRNEQFF	TGTGCCAGCAGCTCCTCAGACAGGGGGCGAAATGAGCAGTTCTTC
TRBJ2-5	15	TRBV4-1	NA	NA	CASSQDFRAAETQYF	TGCGCCAGCAGCCAAGATTTCAGGGCGGCAGAGACCCAGTACTTC
TRBJ2-1	17	TRBV7-2	NA	TRBD2	CASSLIKGLAGLNEQFF	TGTGCCAGCAGCTTAATTAAAGGACTAGCGGGGTTGAATGAGCAGTTCTTC
TRBJ1-3	23	TRBV7-6	NA	NA	CASSLEAGSNEKLFFGSGNTIYF	NA